These 20 T cell receptor beta chains share one sample of origin, sequenced in a study of blood T cell repertoires in COVID-19. Libraries were prepared by immunoSEQ multiplex PCR; TCRdb keeps only in-frame clonotypes and omits some of them. The table lists about 170,000 clones, less than 90% of them singletons. Sequenced sample: peripheral blood. The receptors stem from a man aged 60 to 69 with acute or convalescent COVID-19.

The chain employs TRBV6-5 and TRBJ1-2; 8 nucleotides align to TRBD1. Unmatched junction bases numbered 5, after V lost 1 base and J lost 4 bases. The CDR3 sequence is 15 residues long. Germline loops: CDR1 MNHEY, CDR2 SVGAGI. CDR3 loop: CASSYLYQGAYGYTF. In nucleotides, the CDR3 is TGTGCCAGCAGTTACTTGTATCAGGGGGCCTATGGCTACACCTTC.

The chain combines TRBV10-3 with TRBJ1-5, with TRBD1 matching over 9 bases. The CDR3 contains 19 residues. V trimming: 4 bases; J trimming: 0 bases; junction bases outside the gene matches: 13. Per the germline V gene, CDR1 is ENHRY and CDR2 is SYGVKD. CDR3 protein: CAISGNPGQGRNSNQPQHF. The CDR3 region has the DNA TGTGCCATCAGTGGAAACCCGGGACAGGGTCGCAATAGCAATCAGCCCCAGCATTTT.

DNA of the CDR3: TGTGCCAGCAGTGAACCCCAGGACAATATGAACACTGAAGCTTTCTTT. Translated: CASSEPQDNMNTEAFF. This sequence joins TRBV2 and TRBJ1-1; D perhaps matches TRBD1 (5 bases). Germline CDR1 SNHLY, CDR2 FYNNEI. V lost 2 bases, J lost 0 bases, and 13 bases lay in between. The CDR3 covers 16 residues. The variable domain in full, completed from reference TRBV2 and TRBJ1-1, reads EPEVTQTPSHQVTQMGQEVILRCVPISNHLYFYWYRQILGQKVEFLVSFYNNEISEKSEIFDDQFSVERPDGSNFTLKIRSTKLEDSAMYFCASSEPQDNMNTEAFFGQGTRLTVV.

A remark on this clone: Within the sample, other DNA sequences also encode this same CDR3. The CDR3 nucleotides are TGTGCCAGCAGCGCGGGACACCTGAACACTGAAGCTTTCTTT. Protein: CASSAGHLNTEAFF. The V gene is TRBV9, the J gene TRBJ1-1; a possible D gene is TRBD1 (6 bases). Germline loops: CDR1 SGDLS, CDR2 YYNGEE. V was clipped by 3 bases and J by 0 bases, with 9 bases between them. The CDR3 extends over 14 amino acids.

This clone has a count of ten or more. The gene calls are TRBV5-1 and TRBJ2-7; a weak D match, TRBD1 (5 bases). The length of the CDR3 is 13 residues. V lost 0 bases to trimming and J lost 6 bases, with 10 bases between them. The germline CDR1 and CDR2 sequences are SGHRS and YFSETQ. This CDR3 is CASSLEQGGEQYF. CDR3 DNA: TGCGCCAGCAGCTTGGAGCAGGGCGGCGAGCAGTACTTC.

The rearrangement links TRBV24-1 to TRBJ1-2, with 7 bases that match TRBD1. The CDR3 length is 13 residues. J gave up 6 bases and V 7 bases, and 7 bases lay outside the gene matches. CDR1 KGHDR and CDR2 SFDVKD come from the germline V gene. The CDR3 here is CATSPTGKDGYTF. In nucleotides, the CDR3 is TGTGCCACCAGCCCGACAGGGAAGGATGGCTACACCTTC.

This rearrangement joins TRBV5-6 to TRBJ2-5; 7 bases are shared with TRBD2. Germline lookup yields CDR1 SGHDT and CDR2 YYEEEE. V shed 3 bases, J shed 1 base, and the junction held 3 bases outside the gene matches. This CDR3 is 14 amino acids long. The CDR3 spells CASSSGTIQETQYF. CDR3 DNA sequence: TGTGCCAGCAGCTCCGGGACTATCCAAGAGACCCAGTACTTC.

The CDR3, as DNA: TGCGCCAGCAAAGCTTTGGAGCCCCCGGAGACCCAGTACTTC. The encoded protein is CASKALEPPETQYF. This sequence joins TRBV5-1 and TRBJ2-5; D uncertain. CDR1 is SGHRS and CDR2 is YFSETQ in the germline V gene. The CDR3 is made up of 14 amino acids. The ends were cut back, 6 bases at V and 5 bases at J, with 17 bases in the middle.

The chain recombines TRBV18 with TRBJ2-2; 9 bases line up with TRBD1. CDR3 length: 16 residues. In germline, CDR1 is KGHSH, CDR2 LQKENI. V lost 2 bases and J lost 4; bases outside the gene matches: 5. CDR3 region: CASSPFGTGTTGELFF. CDR3 coding DNA: TGTGCCAGCTCACCATTCGGGACAGGGACCACCGGGGAGCTGTTTTTT. The variable domain in full, with the rest retrieved from reference TRBV18 and TRBJ2-2, is NAGVMQNPRHLVRRRGQEARLRCSPMKGHSHVYWYRQLPEEGLKFMVYLQKENIIDESGMPKERFSAEFPKEGPSILRIQQVVRGDSAAYFCASSPFGTGTTGELFFGEGSRLTVL.

V gene TRBV21-1 combines with J gene TRBJ2-2; no DNA check was done on the table's D call, TRBD2. TRBV21-1 has pseudogene status. The CDR3 has 14 amino acids. CDR3 coding DNA: TGTGCCAGAGAAAAGTCCGGGAACACCGGGGAGCTGTTTTTT. Amino acids: CAREKSGNTGELFF.

The rearrangement links TRBV13 to TRBJ1-3; 9 positions agree with TRBD1. The CDR3 covers 16 residues. The V segment lost 4 bases and the J segment 4 bases; nucleotides outside the gene matches: 8. The germline gives CDR1 PRHDT, CDR2 FYEKMQ (reference sequence). This CDR3 reads CASSSWTGEEGNTIYF. Written as DNA, the CDR3 is TGTGCCAGCAGCTCCTGGACAGGGGAGGAAGGAAACACCATATATTTT. The variable domain in full, with the rest retrieved from reference TRBV13 and TRBJ1-3, is AAGVIQSPRHLIKEKRETATLKCYPIPRHDTVYWYQQGPGQDPQFLISFYEKMQSDKGSIPDRFSAQQFSDYHSELNMSSLELGDSALYFCASSSWTGEEGNTIYFGEGSWLTVV.

The V gene is TRBV6-6, the J gene TRBJ1-2; D remains unclear. Germline-derived CDR1 and CDR2 are MNHNY and SVGAGI (reference sequence). The V gene lost 5 bases and the J gene lost 4 bases, with 11 bases spanning the gap. This CDR3 is 13 amino acids long. CDR3 sequence reads: CASSRSPSYGYTF. The CDR3 DNA sequence: TGTGCCAGCAGTCGATCACCTAGCTATGGCTACACCTTC.

The chain links TRBV6-5 to TRBJ1-3; tentatively, D is TRBD1 (6 bases). This CDR3 has 15 residues. Germline V CDR1 and CDR2: MNHEY, SVGAGI. Between the trimmed V and J ends, which lost 6 bases and 1 base, there was a span of 13 bases. The CDR3 nucleotides read TGTGCCAGCAGCTACACAGGGTTTTCTGGAAACACCATATATTTT. Translated, it gives CASSYTGFSGNTIYF.

Written as DNA, the CDR3 is TGTGCCAGCAGCTCCCTGGGTGGGACAGCCCAGCATTTT. Encoded protein: CASSSLGGTAQHF. The chain joins TRBV6-5 to TRBJ1-5; 7 positions agree with TRBD1. Per the germline V gene, CDR1 is MNHEY and CDR2 is SVGAGI. This CDR3 comprises 13 residues. After removal of 6 bases from V and 11 bases from J, the junction contained 10 bases not matched to a gene.

The chain couples TRBV27 to TRBJ2-2; 11 bases map to TRBD2. V shed 6 bases, J shed 4 bases, and the junction held 4 bases outside the gene matches. The CDR3 runs 15 residues. Germline CDR1 MNHEY, CDR2 SMNVEV (reference sequence). This chain's CDR3 is CASRSGTSGTGELFF. CDR3 bases: TGTGCCAGCAGAAGTGGGACTAGCGGCACCGGGGAGCTGTTTTTT.

The genes are TRBV10-3 and TRBJ1-6; weak D call: TRBD1 (6 bases). V was clipped by 8 bases and J by 8 bases, with 13 bases between them. There are 13 residues in the CDR3. In germline, CDR1 is ENHRY, CDR2 SYGVKD. Here the CDR3 DNA reads TGTGCCATCCAGGACAGAGAGGATTCACCCCTCCACTTT. Translating gives CAIQDREDSPLHF.

This rearrangement joins TRBV7-3 to TRBJ2-3; 11 bases agree with TRBD2. CDR1 is SGHTA and CDR2 is FQGTGA in the germline V gene. This CDR3 region has 17 residues. V gave up 5 bases and J gave up 1 base; unmatched junction bases: 8. The CDR3 here is CASSQGTSGSRTDTQYF. In nucleotides, the CDR3 is TGTGCCAGCAGCCAGGGGACTAGCGGTAGTCGCACAGATACGCAGTATTTT.

The J gene is TRBJ1-3, the V gene TRBV9, with D tentatively TRBD1 (5 bases). The V gene's germline CDR1 is SGDLS and CDR2 YYNGEE. V lost 0 bases, J lost 4 bases, and 17 bases lay in between. The CDR3 extends over 17 amino acids. CDR3 in DNA: TGTGCCAGCAGCGTAGACATCGGTAGGAGACAGGGAAACACCATATATTTT. Translation gives CASSVDIGRRQGNTIYF.

The V gene is TRBV2, the J gene TRBJ1-2; D might be TRBD1 (5 bases). V was pared by 5 bases and J by 1 base, with 11 bases between. Germline CDR1 reads SNHLY; CDR2 reads FYNNEI. This CDR3 is 14 amino acids long. The CDR3, as DNA: TGTGCCAGCAGTAGGCAGGGTGATAACTATGGCTACACCTTC. Translating it yields CASSRQGDNYGYTF.

This chain links TRBV11-1 with TRBJ2-1; D remains unclear. V lost 1 base and J 10 bases, leaving 14 bases between the germline ends. CDR1 and CDR2 (germline): SGHAT, FQDESV (reference sequence). This CDR3 has 14 amino acids. The CDR3 is CASSLGSNFGEQFF. The CDR3 DNA reads as TGTGCCAGCAGCTTAGGGAGCAACTTTGGGGAGCAGTTCTTC.